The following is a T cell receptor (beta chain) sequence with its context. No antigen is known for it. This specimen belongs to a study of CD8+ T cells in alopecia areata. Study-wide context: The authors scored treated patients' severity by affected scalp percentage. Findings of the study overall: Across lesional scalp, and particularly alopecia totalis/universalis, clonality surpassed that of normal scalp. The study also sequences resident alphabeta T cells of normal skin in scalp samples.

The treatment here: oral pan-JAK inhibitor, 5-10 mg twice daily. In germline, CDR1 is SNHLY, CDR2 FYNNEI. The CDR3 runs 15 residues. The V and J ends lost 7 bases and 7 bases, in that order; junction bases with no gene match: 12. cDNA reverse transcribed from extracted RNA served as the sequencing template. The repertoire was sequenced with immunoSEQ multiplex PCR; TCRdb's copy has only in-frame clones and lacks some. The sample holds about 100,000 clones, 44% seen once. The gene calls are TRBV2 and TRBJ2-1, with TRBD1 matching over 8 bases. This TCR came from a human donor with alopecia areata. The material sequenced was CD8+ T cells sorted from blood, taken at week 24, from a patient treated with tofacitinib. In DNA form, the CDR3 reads TGTGCCAGCACTGCCTGGACAGGGAATACTAATGAGCAGTTCTTC. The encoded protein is CASTAWTGNTNEQFF.